This T cell receptor beta chain was found in a study of blood T cell repertoires in COVID-19. Trimming at V came to 3 bases and at J to 2 bases, leaving 3 bases not matched to a gene. CDR1 is SGDLS, CDR2 YYNGEE, per germline. The CDR3 is 16 residues long. Authors' data handling: Counts of nucleated cells, estimated from reference gene primer amplification, were obtained. Only in-frame clones appear in the TCRdb table, and some are missing; sequencing was by immunoSEQ multiplex PCR. V and J calls and clone size are given by that table; D and trimming were obtained from the DNA. Of around 240,000 clones in the sample, approximately 82% are singletons; the top ten hold around 2%. This clone was seen only once.

The receptor comes from an elderly woman with acute or convalescent COVID-19. Sequencing was performed on peripheral blood. J is TRBJ2-2 and V is TRBV9, with 11 bases that match TRBD2. The CDR3 DNA follows: TGTGCCAGCAGCGCGACTAGCGGGATTAACACCGGGGAGCTGTTTTTT. As protein: CASSATSGINTGELFF.